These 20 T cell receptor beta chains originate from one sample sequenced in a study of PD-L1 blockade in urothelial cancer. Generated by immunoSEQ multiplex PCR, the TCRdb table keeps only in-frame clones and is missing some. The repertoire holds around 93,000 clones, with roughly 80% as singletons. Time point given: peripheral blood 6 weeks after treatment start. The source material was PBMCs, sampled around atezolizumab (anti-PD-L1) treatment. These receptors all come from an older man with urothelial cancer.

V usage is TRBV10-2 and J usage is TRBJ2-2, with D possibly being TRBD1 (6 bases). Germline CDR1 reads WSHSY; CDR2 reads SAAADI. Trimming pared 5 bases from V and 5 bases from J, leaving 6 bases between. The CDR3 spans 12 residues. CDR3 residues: CASSQGTGELFF. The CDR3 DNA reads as TGCGCCAGCAGTCAGGGGACCGGGGAGCTGTTTTTT.

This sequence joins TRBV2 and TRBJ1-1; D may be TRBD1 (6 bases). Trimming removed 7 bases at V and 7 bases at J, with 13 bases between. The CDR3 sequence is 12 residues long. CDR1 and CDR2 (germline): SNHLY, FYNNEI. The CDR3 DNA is TGTGCCAGCACCGGGACAAATCTTGAAGCTTTCTTT. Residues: CASTGTNLEAFF.

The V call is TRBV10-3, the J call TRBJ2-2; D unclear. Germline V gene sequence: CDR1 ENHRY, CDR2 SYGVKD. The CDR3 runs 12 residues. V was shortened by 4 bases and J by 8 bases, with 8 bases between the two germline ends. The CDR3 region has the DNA TGTGCCATCAGTGTTGGCGGAGGGGAGCTGTTTTTT. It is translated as CAISVGGGELFF.

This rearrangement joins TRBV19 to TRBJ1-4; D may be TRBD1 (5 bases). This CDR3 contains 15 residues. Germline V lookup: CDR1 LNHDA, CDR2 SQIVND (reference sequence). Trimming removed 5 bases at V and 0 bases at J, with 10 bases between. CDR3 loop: CASSPLTATNEKLFF. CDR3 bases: TGTGCCAGTAGTCCACTGACAGCAACTAATGAAAAACTGTTTTTT.

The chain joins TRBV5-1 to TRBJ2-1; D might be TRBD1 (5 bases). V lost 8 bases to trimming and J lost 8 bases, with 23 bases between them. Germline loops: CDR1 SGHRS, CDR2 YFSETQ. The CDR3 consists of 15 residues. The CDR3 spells CASRGGTRVVDEQFF. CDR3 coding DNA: TGCGCCAGTAGGGGCGGCACCCGGGTGGTCGATGAGCAGTTCTTC. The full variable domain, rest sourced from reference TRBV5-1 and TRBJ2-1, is KAGVTQTPRYLIKTRGQQVTLSCSPISGHRSVSWYQQTPGQGLQFLFEYFSETQRNKGNFPGRFSGRQFSNSRSEMNVSTLELGDSALYLCASRGGTRVVDEQFFGPGTRLTVL.

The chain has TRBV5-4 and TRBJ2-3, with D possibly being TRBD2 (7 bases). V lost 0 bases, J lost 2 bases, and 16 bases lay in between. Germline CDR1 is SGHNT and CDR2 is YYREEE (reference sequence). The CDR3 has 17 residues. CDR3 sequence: CASSLEPRGAYTDTQYF. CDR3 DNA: TGTGCCAGCAGCTTGGAACCTCGGGGGGCGTACACAGATACGCAGTATTTT.

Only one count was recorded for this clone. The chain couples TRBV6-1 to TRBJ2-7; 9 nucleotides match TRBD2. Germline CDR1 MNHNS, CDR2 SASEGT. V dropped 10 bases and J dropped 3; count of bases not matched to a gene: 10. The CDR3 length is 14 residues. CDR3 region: CATSIAGARYEQYF. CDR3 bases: TGTGCCACCTCGATAGCGGGAGCTCGCTACGAGCAGTACTTC.

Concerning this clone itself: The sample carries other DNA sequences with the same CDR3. The CDR3 loop is CASSPDRSNYGYTF. The CDR3 coding sequence is TGTGCCAGCTCTCCCGACAGGTCAAACTATGGCTACACCTTC. V usage is TRBV18 and J usage is TRBJ1-2; D perhaps matches TRBD1 (6 bases). Germline V gene sequence: CDR1 KGHSH, CDR2 LQKENI. The CDR3 is 14 amino acids. V was cut by 6 bases and J by 2 bases, with 13 bases left in between.

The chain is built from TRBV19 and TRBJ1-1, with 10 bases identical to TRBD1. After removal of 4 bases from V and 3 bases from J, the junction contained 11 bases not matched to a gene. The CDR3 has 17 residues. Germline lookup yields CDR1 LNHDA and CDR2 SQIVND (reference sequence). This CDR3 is CASSKETGGVGYTEAFF. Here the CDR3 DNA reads TGTGCCAGTAGTAAAGAGACAGGGGGCGTGGGGTACACTGAAGCTTTCTTT. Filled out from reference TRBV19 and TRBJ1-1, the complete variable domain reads DGGITQSPKYLFRKEGQNVTLSCEQNLNHDAMYWYRQDPGQGLRLIYYSQIVNDFQKGDIAEGYSVSREKKESFPLTVTSAQKNPTAFYLCASSKETGGVGYTEAFFGQGTRLTVV.

The chain's CDR3 is CASRSGTSGRGGYEQYF. The CDR3 region has the DNA TGCGCCAGCAGATCCGGGACTAGCGGGAGAGGGGGTTACGAGCAGTACTTC. V usage is TRBV10-2 and J usage is TRBJ2-7, with 14 bases fitting TRBD2. Germline V gene data show CDR1 as WSHSY and CDR2 as SAAADI. The length of the CDR3 is 17 residues. V dropped 6 bases and J dropped 4; count of bases not matched to a gene: 11.

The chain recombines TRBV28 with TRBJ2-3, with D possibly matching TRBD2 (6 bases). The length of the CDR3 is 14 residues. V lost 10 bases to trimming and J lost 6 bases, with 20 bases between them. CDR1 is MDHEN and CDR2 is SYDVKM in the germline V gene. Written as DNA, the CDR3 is TGTGCCACCCGTGGCGGGGTTGGGCGGGATACGCAGTATTTT. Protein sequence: CATRGGVGRDTQYF.

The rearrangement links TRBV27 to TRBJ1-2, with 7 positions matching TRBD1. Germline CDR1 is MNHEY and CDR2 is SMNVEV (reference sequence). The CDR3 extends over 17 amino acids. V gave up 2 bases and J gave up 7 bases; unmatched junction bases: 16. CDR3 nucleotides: TGTGCCAGCAGTTTAGAAGGGGACAGCTCCTATTTGAGTGGCTACACCTTC. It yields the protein CASSLEGDSSYLSGYTF.

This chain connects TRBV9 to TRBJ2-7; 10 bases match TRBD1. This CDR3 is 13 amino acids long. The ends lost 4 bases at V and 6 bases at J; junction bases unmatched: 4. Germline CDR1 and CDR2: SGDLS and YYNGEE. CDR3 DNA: TGTGCCAGCAGCTCGACAGGGGGCGGCGAGCAGTACTTC. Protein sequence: CASSSTGGGEQYF.

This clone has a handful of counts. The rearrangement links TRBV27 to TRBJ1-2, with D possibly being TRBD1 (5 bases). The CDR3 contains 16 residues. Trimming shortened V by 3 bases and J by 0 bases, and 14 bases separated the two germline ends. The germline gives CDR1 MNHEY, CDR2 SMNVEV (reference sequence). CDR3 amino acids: CASSFSATAPNYGYTF. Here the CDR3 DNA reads TGTGCCAGCAGTTTCTCAGCGACAGCCCCTAACTATGGCTACACCTTC.

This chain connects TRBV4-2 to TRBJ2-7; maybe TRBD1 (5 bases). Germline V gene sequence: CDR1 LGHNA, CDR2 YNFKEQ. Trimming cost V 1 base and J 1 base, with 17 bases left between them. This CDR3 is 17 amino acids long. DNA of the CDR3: TGTGCCAGCAGCCAAGCCTACCAAGGGCAGGGTTCCTACGAGCAGTACTTC. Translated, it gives CASSQAYQGQGSYEQYF.

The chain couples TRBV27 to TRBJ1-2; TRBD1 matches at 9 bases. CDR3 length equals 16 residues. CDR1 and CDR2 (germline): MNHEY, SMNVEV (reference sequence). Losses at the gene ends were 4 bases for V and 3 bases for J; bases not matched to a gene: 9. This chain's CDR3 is CASSSGTGLSDYGYTF. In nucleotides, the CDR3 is TGTGCCAGCAGTTCCGGGACAGGGCTGTCAGACTATGGCTACACCTTC.

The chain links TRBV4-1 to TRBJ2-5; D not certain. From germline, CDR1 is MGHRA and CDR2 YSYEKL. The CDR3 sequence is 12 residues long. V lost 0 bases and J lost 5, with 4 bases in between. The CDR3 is CASSQERETQYF. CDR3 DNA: TGCGCCAGCAGCCAAGAGCGGGAGACCCAGTACTTC.

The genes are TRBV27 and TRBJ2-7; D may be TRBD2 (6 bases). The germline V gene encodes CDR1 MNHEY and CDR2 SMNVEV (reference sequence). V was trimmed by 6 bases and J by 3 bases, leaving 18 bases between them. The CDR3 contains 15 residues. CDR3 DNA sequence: TGTGCCAGCAGCCCGGTAGGCGGCGGGAACTACGAGCAGTACTTC. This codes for CASSPVGGGNYEQYF.

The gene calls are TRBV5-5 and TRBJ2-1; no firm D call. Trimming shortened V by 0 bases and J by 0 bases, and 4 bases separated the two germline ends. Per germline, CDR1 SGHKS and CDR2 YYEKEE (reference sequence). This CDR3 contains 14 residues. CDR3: CASSLVNSYNEQFF. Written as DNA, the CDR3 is TGTGCCAGCAGCTTGGTAAACTCCTACAATGAGCAGTTCTTC.

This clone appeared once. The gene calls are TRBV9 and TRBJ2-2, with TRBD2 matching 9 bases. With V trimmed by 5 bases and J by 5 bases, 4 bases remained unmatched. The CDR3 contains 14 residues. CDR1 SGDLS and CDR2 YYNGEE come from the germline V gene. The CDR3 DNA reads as TGTGCCAGCAGTGCGGGGGGGCGAACCGGGGAGCTGTTTTTT. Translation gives CASSAGGRTGELFF.